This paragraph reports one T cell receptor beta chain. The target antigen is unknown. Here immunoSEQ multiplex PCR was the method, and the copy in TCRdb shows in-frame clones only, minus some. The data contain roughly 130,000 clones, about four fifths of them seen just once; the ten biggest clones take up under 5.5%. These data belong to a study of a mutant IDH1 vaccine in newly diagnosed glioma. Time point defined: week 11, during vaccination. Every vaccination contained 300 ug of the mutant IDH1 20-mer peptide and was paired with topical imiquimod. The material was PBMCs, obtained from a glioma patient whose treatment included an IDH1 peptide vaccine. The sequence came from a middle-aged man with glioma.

Here the CDR3 DNA reads TGTGCCAGCAGCTTAAGCGGGGGCACCAATCAGCCCCAGCATTTT. This translates into CASSLSGGTNQPQHF. The chain combines TRBV5-5 with TRBJ1-5; tentatively, D is TRBD1 (6 bases). Germline V gene sequence: CDR1 SGHKS, CDR2 YYEKEE (reference sequence). The V end lost 2 bases, the J end lost 3 bases, and 12 bases lay between the germline ends. This CDR3 is 15 amino acids long. Supplemented by reference TRBV5-5 and TRBJ1-5, the full variable domain reads DAGVTQSPTHLIKTRGQQVTLRCSPISGHKSVSWYQQVLGQGPQFIFQYYEKEERGRGNFPDRFSARQFPNYSSELNVNALLLGDSALYLCASSLSGGTNQPQHFGDGTRLSIL.